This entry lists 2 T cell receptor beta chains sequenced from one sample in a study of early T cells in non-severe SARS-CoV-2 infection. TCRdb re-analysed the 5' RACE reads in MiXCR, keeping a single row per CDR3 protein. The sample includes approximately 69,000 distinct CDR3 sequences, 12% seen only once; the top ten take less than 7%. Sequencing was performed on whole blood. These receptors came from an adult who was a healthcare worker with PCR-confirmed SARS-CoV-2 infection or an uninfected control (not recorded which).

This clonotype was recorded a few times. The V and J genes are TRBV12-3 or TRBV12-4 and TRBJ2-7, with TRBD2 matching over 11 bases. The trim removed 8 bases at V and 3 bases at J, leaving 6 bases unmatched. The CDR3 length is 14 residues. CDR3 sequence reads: CASGPGLAVYEQYF. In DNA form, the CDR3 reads TGTGCCAGCGGACCGGGACTAGCGGTCTACGAGCAGTACTTC.

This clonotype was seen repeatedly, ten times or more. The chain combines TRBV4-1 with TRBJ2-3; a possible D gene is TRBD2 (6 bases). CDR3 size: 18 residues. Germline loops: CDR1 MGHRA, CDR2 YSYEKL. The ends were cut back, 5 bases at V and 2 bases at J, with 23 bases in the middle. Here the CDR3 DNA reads TGCGCCAGCAGCGCTCCGGGACTTCGAGCCACATCCACAGATACGCAGTATTTT. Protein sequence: CASSAPGLRATSTDTQYF.